This entry lists 29 T cell receptor beta chains sequenced from one sample in a study of blood T cell repertoires in COVID-19. The protocol was immunoSEQ multiplex PCR, while the TCRdb copy is restricted to in-frame clones and leaves out a portion. Of around 380,000 clones detected, approximately 89% appear once; the ten largest clones hold 1% to 1.5%. Sequenced material: PBMCs or T cells enriched from blood (not recorded which). The source is a man aged 30-40 years who had recovered from COVID-19.

V usage is TRBV7-2 and J usage is TRBJ2-4; 8 nucleotides align to TRBD1. The CDR3 has 14 amino acids. V trimming: 5 bases; J trimming: 3 bases; junction bases outside the gene matches: 3. Germline CDR1 is SGHTA and CDR2 is FQGNSA. CDR3 region: CASSQGAGKNIQYF. The CDR3 DNA reads TGTGCCAGCAGCCAGGGGGCAGGCAAAAACATTCAGTACTTC. The complete variable domain, with remaining parts taken from reference TRBV7-2 and TRBJ2-4, reads GAGVSQSPSNKVTEKGKDVELRCDPISGHTALYWYRQSLGQGLEFLIYFQGNSAPDKSGLPSDRFSAERTGGSVSTLTIQRTQQEDSAVYLCASSQGAGKNIQYFGAGTRLSVL.

Points on this clone: The sample holds other DNA sequences that translate to the same CDR3. The chain combines TRBV14 with TRBJ2-7; TRBD2 aligns across 12 bases. The CDR3 is 19 residues long. V shed 0 bases and J 3 bases; nucleotides not matched to a gene: 12. The germline CDR1 and CDR2 sequences are SGHDN and FVKESK. In DNA, the CDR3 is TGTGCCAGCAGCCAAGAACAACGCCGGACTAGCGGGGCACTCTACGAGCAGTACTTC. Translating it yields CASSQEQRRTSGALYEQYF.

Concerning this clone: Within the sample, other DNA sequences also encode this same CDR3. The genes are TRBV6-5 and TRBJ2-7; 9 bases are a match to TRBD1. Germline loops: CDR1 MNHEY, CDR2 SVGAGI. This CDR3 comprises 14 residues. With 4 bases clipped from V and 1 base from J, the junction kept 2 bases outside the gene matches. CDR3 residues: CASSFGTGSYEQYF. In DNA, the CDR3 is TGTGCCAGCAGTTTCGGGACAGGGTCCTACGAGCAGTACTTC.

The CDR3 loop reads CASSPDSPEQYF. In DNA form, the CDR3 reads TGTGCCAGCTCACCTGACAGTCCCGAGCAGTACTTC. V gene TRBV18 combines with J gene TRBJ2-7; maybe TRBD1 (5 bases). The CDR3 has 12 amino acids. Trimming shortened V by 3 bases and J by 6 bases, and 9 bases separated the two germline ends. In germline, CDR1 is KGHSH, CDR2 LQKENI.

The rearrangement links TRBV6-5 to TRBJ1-2; 8 nucleotides match TRBD1. Germline trimming cut 6 bases from V and 6 bases from J; bases unmatched to any gene: 6. The CDR3 consists of 13 residues. The germline CDR1 and CDR2 sequences are MNHEY and SVGAGI. The CDR3, as DNA: TGTGCCAGCAGCCAACACAGGGGGAATGGCTACACCTTC. It yields the protein CASSQHRGNGYTF.

V is TRBV6-5 and J is TRBJ2-7; 12 nucleotides agree with TRBD2. The CDR3 totals 15 residues. CDR1 MNHEY and CDR2 SVGAGI come from the germline V gene. The J segment lost 3 bases and the V segment lost 7 bases, leaving 7 bases of the junction unmatched. CDR3 amino acids: CASTPRLAGDYEQYF. The DNA of the CDR3 is TGTGCCAGCACCCCACGACTAGCGGGGGACTACGAGCAGTACTTC.

The chain has TRBV6-2 or TRBV6-3 and TRBJ1-5; D remains ambiguous. The CDR3 consists of 14 residues. CDR1 is MNHEY and CDR2 is SVGEGT in the germline V gene. Trimming stripped 2 bases from V and 3 bases from J, with 8 bases between. This CDR3 is CASSYPEYNQPQHF. CDR3 DNA: TGTGCCAGCAGTTACCCCGAGTACAATCAGCCCCAGCATTTT.

The chain uses TRBV3-1 (or the pseudogene TRBV3-2) and TRBJ2-2, with 7 bases lining up with TRBD2. The CDR3 loop spans 17 amino acids. The V segment lost 0 bases and the J segment 0 bases; nucleotides outside the gene matches: 4. Looked up from germline, CDR1 is LGHDT and CDR2 is YNNKEL (reference sequence). The CDR3, as DNA: TGTGCCAGCAGCCAAGATACCAGCGGGACGAACACCGGGGAGCTGTTTTTT. It codes for CASSQDTSGTNTGELFF.

This rearrangement joins TRBV9 to TRBJ1-4, with a weak D call TRBD1 (5 bases). V lost 0 bases and J lost 3, with 9 bases in between. The CDR3 length is 15 residues. Germline V gene sequence: CDR1 SGDLS, CDR2 YYNGEE. The CDR3 bases are TGTGCCAGCAGCGTAGCCCCAGGGCCTAATGAAAAACTGTTTTTT. Translated: CASSVAPGPNEKLFF.

The rearrangement joins TRBV5-6 to TRBJ1-2, with TRBD1 identical over 8 bases. Trimming took 2 bases from V and 2 from J; bases not matched to a gene: 5. Germline assignment: CDR1 SGHDT and CDR2 YYEEEE. The CDR3 covers 15 residues. CDR3 in DNA: TGTGCCAGCAGCTTTTTGGACAGGGAGAACTATGGCTACACCTTC. It encodes CASSFLDRENYGYTF.

There are a few counts of this clone. The chain links TRBV4-2 to TRBJ2-1, with 14 bases lining up with TRBD2. The germline V gene encodes CDR1 LGHNA and CDR2 YNFKEQ. The V and J ends lost 4 bases and 5 bases, in that order; junction bases with no gene match: 4. The CDR3 runs 16 residues. The CDR3 sequence is CASSRRTSGGNNEQFF. CDR3 sequence (DNA): TGTGCCAGCAGCCGTAGGACTAGCGGGGGGAACAATGAGCAGTTCTTC.

This chain links TRBV6-1 with TRBJ1-2, with D perhaps matching TRBD1 (5 bases). V lost 4 bases, J lost 2 bases, and 17 bases lay in between. The CDR3 runs 16 residues. Germline CDR1 is MNHNS and CDR2 is SASEGT. CDR3 residues: CASSAIQAWVNYGYTF. The DNA for the CDR3 is TGTGCCAGCAGTGCCATACAGGCCTGGGTGAACTATGGCTACACCTTC.

The chain couples TRBV5-6 to TRBJ1-4; 7 bases agree with TRBD1. The V gene's germline CDR1 is SGHDT and CDR2 YYEEEE. With 2 bases clipped from V and 7 bases from J, the junction kept 5 bases outside the gene matches. This CDR3 contains 14 residues. The CDR3 DNA sequence: TGTGCCAGCAGCTTCGGGACAGTCGGTGAAAAACTGTTTTTT. This sequence encodes CASSFGTVGEKLFF.

This clone showed up just a few times. This chain uses TRBV4-2 with TRBJ1-2, with D possibly TRBD1 on 6 matching bases. The V end lost 4 bases, the J end lost 5 bases, and 20 bases lay between the germline ends. Per the germline V gene, CDR1 is LGHNA and CDR2 is YNFKEQ. This CDR3 is 16 amino acids long. This CDR3 reads CASSRERFAQGYGYTF. The CDR3 DNA reads TGTGCCAGCAGCCGGGAACGATTCGCACAGGGTTATGGCTACACCTTC.

V usage is TRBV10-3 and J usage is TRBJ2-3, with TRBD1 identical over 8 bases. The length of the CDR3 is 16 residues. Per the germline V gene, CDR1 is ENHRY and CDR2 is SYGVKD. V dropped 2 bases and J dropped 4; count of bases not matched to a gene: 8. The CDR3, as DNA: TGTGCCATCAGTGAGGGACAGGGTAATTCCGCAGATACGCAGTATTTT. Encoded protein: CAISEGQGNSADTQYF.

V is TRBV3-1 (or the pseudogene TRBV3-2) and J is TRBJ2-3; D perhaps matches TRBD2 (5 bases). Germline CDR1 LGHDT, CDR2 YNNKEL (reference sequence). V was cut by 1 base and J by 2 bases, with 10 bases left in between. The CDR3 is 15 residues long. The DNA of the CDR3 is TGTGCCAGCAGCCAAGGAAGCGGAGCCACAGATACGCAGTATTTT. Translation gives CASSQGSGATDTQYF.

The DNA for the CDR3 is TGTGCCAGTACAAGGACTAGCGGGGGGGCCTACAATGAGCAGTTCTTC. Protein sequence: CASTRTSGGAYNEQFF. V gene TRBV19 combines with J gene TRBJ2-1, with 15 bases identical to TRBD2. J gave up 2 bases and V 7 bases, and 3 bases lay outside the gene matches. Per the germline V gene, CDR1 is LNHDA and CDR2 is SQIVND (reference sequence). This CDR3 region has 16 residues.

The chain recombines TRBV4-3 with TRBJ1-1; 7 positions agree with TRBD1. The germline V gene has CDR1 LGHNA and CDR2 YSLEER. The J segment lost 1 base and the V segment lost 1 base, leaving 12 bases of the junction unmatched. This CDR3 spans 18 amino acids. The CDR3 bases are TGCGCCAGCAGCCAAGTTTGGGATCCAAGGACAGGGAACACTGAAGCTTTCTTT. Its protein is CASSQVWDPRTGNTEAFF.

The rearrangement links TRBV6-2 or TRBV6-3 to TRBJ1-2; tentative D call: TRBD1 (6 bases). V was shortened by 4 bases and J by 7 bases, with 10 bases between the two germline ends. The CDR3 contains 12 residues. The V gene's germline CDR1 is MNHEY and CDR2 SVGEGT. CDR3 bases: TGTGCCAGCAGTTCACAGGGAGTTGGCTACACCTTC. It translates to CASSSQGVGYTF.

V is TRBV28 and J is TRBJ1-2, with a possible D match to TRBD1 (5 bases). CDR1 is MDHEN, CDR2 SYDVKM, per germline. Trimming removed 6 bases from V and 3 bases from J, with 8 bases in between. This CDR3 is 12 amino acids long. CDR3 DNA sequence: TGTGCCAGCAGGGGGGGAGACTATGGCTACACCTTC. The encoded protein is CASRGGDYGYTF.

This clone was seen only a few times. The CDR3 reads CASSSGGSGTEAFF. CDR3 nucleotides: TGTGCCAGCAGCTCGGGGGGATCGGGGACTGAAGCTTTCTTT. This chain uses TRBV11-2 with TRBJ1-1; possible D gene TRBD1, 5 bases. Germline CDR1 is SGHAT and CDR2 is FQNNGV. The germline V and J ends were trimmed by 4 bases and 5 bases, with 14 bases remaining between them. The length of the CDR3 is 14 residues.

This chain uses TRBV30 with TRBJ2-6; TRBD1 is a possible D gene (5 bases). This CDR3 contains 15 residues. Germline V gene sequence: CDR1 GTSNPN, CDR2 SVGIG (reference sequence). V lost 5 bases to trimming and J lost 0 bases, with 11 bases between them. Written as DNA, the CDR3 is TGTGCCTGGGGGCAGGGATACTCTGGGGCCAACGTCCTGACTTTC. Its protein product is CAWGQGYSGANVLTF.

The genes are TRBV9 and TRBJ1-6, with D perhaps matching TRBD1 (5 bases). The ends were cut back, 6 bases at V and 6 bases at J, with 10 bases in the middle. The CDR3 consists of 13 residues. Germline CDR1 is SGDLS and CDR2 is YYNGEE. CDR3 sequence (DNA): TGTGCCAGCACCGGACAACCTAATTCACCCCTCCACTTT. As protein: CASTGQPNSPLHF.

The J gene is TRBJ2-7, the V gene TRBV5-6; possible D gene TRBD2, 6 bases. CDR1 and CDR2 (germline): SGHDT, YYEEEE. V was cut by 4 bases and J by 4 bases, with 12 bases left in between. This CDR3 has 13 amino acids. CDR3 nucleotide sequence: TGTGCCAGCAGCCAGGACGGGGGTTACGAGCAGTACTTC. This codes for CASSQDGGYEQYF.

The chain is built from TRBV11-2 and TRBJ1-2; D ambiguous. Trimming removed 0 bases at V and 4 bases at J, with 12 bases between. The germline gives CDR1 SGHAT, CDR2 FQNNGV. This CDR3 comprises 15 residues. CDR3 DNA: TGTGCCAGCAGCTTAGATTATGGCACATCCTATGGCTACACCTTC. It is translated as CASSLDYGTSYGYTF. The variable domain in full, completed from reference TRBV11-2 and TRBJ1-2, reads EAGVAQSPRYKIIEKRQSVAFWCNPISGHATLYWYQQILGQGPKLLIQFQNNGVVDDSQLPKDRFSAERLKGVDSTLKIQPAKLEDSAVYLCASSLDYGTSYGYTFGSGTRLTVV.

The chain is built from TRBV7-3 and TRBJ1-1; TRBD1 aligns across 10 bases. V trimming: 4 bases; J trimming: 4 bases; junction bases outside the gene matches: 3. The CDR3 has 14 amino acids. The germline CDR1 and CDR2 sequences are SGHTA and FQGTGA. The chain's CDR3 is CASSWGQGSTEAFF. DNA of the CDR3: TGTGCCAGCAGCTGGGGACAGGGGAGCACTGAAGCTTTCTTT.

In this sample, this clone turned up a few times. This chain joins TRBV10-3 and TRBJ1-6; 11 nucleotides match TRBD1. V gave up 10 bases and J gave up 9 bases; unmatched junction bases: 2. The CDR3 is made up of 12 amino acids. CDR1 and CDR2 from the germline V gene are ENHRY and SYGVKD. CDR3 DNA: TGTGCCAGTGGGACAGGGGGTTCACCCCTCCACTTT. As protein: CASGTGGSPLHF.

The chain links TRBV11-2 to TRBJ2-7, with TRBD1 matching over 9 bases. Losses at the gene ends were 3 bases for V and 4 bases for J; bases not matched to a gene: 10. The CDR3 is made up of 16 amino acids. Germline V lookup: CDR1 SGHAT, CDR2 FQNNGV. CDR3 residues: CASSFGRGQGGYEQYF. CDR3 DNA: TGTGCCAGCAGCTTTGGCCGGGGACAGGGAGGATACGAGCAGTACTTC.

CDR3 DNA sequence: TGTGCCTTGACAGGGTTATATGGCTACACCTTC. It encodes CALTGLYGYTF. The chain employs TRBV30 and TRBJ1-2; 7 bases match TRBD1. This CDR3 has 11 residues. Germline CDR1 and CDR2: GTSNPN and SVGIG (reference sequence). V was pared by 7 bases and J by 5 bases, with 4 bases of the junction left unmatched.